The TCR beta chain under discussion was sequenced for a study of shared clonotypes between healthy human individuals. Broader study findings: Depth of sequencing was expected to influence donor clonotype sharing.

The donors, healthy adults who were HIV-negative, had experienced no recent acute infections or vaccinations. CDR3 length: 17 residues. CDR1 is SGDLS and CDR2 is YYNGEE in the germline V gene. Trimming removed 0 bases from V and 5 bases from J; junction bases left unmatched: 11. For each subset, genomic DNA was distributed in equal portions over several immunoSEQ plates. Generated by immunoSEQ multiplex PCR, the TCRdb table keeps only in-frame clones and is missing some. In the table there are roughly 480,000 clones, 70% to 85% of which are singletons. This clone was seen only once. The antigen is unknown.

The sample taken for sequencing was PBMCs. The gene calls are TRBV9 and TRBJ2-3; 8 nucleotides match TRBD1. This TCR was sampled from a middle-aged woman in good health. Some clones in this sample may be carry-over from other donors' samples. CDR3 sequence: CASSVGLGQAAGDTQYF. CDR3 DNA: TGTGCCAGCAGCGTAGGTCTGGGACAGGCAGCGGGAGATACGCAGTATTTT.